The T cell receptor beta chain under discussion was sequenced for a study of blood T cell repertoires in COVID-19. Sequencing was performed with immunoSEQ multiplex PCR; in TCRdb, only in-frame clones are kept and a portion is missing. The sample holds a few hundred thousand clones, roughly four fifths seen once. The origin of this receptor is a human donor with acute or convalescent COVID-19. The donor label of this sample is uncertain. Sample: peripheral blood.

CDR3 coding DNA: TGTGCCAGCAGCTTCCCCAGCGGGGGCAATCCCCGGGAGCAGTTCTTC. This sequence encodes CASSFPSGGNPREQFF. The chain uses TRBV7-6 and TRBJ2-1; TRBD2 matches 8 bases. V shed 3 bases, J shed 10 bases, and the junction held 14 bases outside the gene matches. The CDR3 is 16 amino acids. The germline V gene has CDR1 SGHVS and CDR2 FNYEAQ.